A selection of T cell receptor beta chains follows, all from one sample in a study of response to subunit inactivated influenza vaccine. Using its own MiXCR run on the RT-PCR reads, TCRdb lists one record per CDR3 protein. The sample lists about 650,000 distinct CDR3 sequences, around 15% occurring once. Specimen: PBMCs from blood, collected 14 days before vaccination. The receptors here all came from a man aged 50 to 60 who received an inactivated influenza vaccine. Each CDR3 is given with its conserved first and last residue. A D gene is named only where the DNA matches it firmly. The listing skips clone size in some rows; elsewhere it reads once, few, many or a size class.

d_gene: NA; v_gene: TRBV10-3; j_gene: TRBJ2-1; abundance: NA; CDR3nt: TGTGCCATCAGCACGAAGGGTGAGCAGTTCTTC; CDR3aa: CAISTKGEQFF
d_gene: NA; v_gene: TRBV9; j_gene: TRBJ2-3; abundance: NA; CDR3nt: TGTGCCAGCAGCGTAGGCACAGGGAGCGGAGATACGCAGTATTTT; CDR3aa: CASSVGTGSGDTQYF
d_gene: TRBD2; v_gene: TRBV10-1; j_gene: TRBJ2-2; abundance: NA; CDR3nt: TGCGCCAGCAGTGAGTCCCTAGCGGGGTACTTTTCGAACACCGGGGAGCTGTTTTTT; CDR3aa: CASSESLAGYFSNTGELFF
d_gene: TRBD2; v_gene: TRBV29-1; j_gene: TRBJ2-7; abundance: few; CDR3nt: TGCAGCGTCAAACAGGCTAGCGGGTTGGCCTACGAGCAGTACTTC; CDR3aa: CSVKQASGLAYEQYF
d_gene: TRBD2; v_gene: TRBV12-3/TRBV12-4; j_gene: TRBJ2-3; abundance: NA; CDR3nt: TGTGCCAGCAGGAGGCGGGAGGGTCCAGATACGCAGTATTTT; CDR3aa: CASRRREGPDTQYF
d_gene: TRBD1; v_gene: TRBV28; j_gene: TRBJ1-5; abundance: few; CDR3nt: TGTGCCAGCAGACTAGGGACAGTCAATCAGCCCCAGCATTTT; CDR3aa: CASRLGTVNQPQHF
d_gene: NA; v_gene: TRBV7-2; j_gene: TRBJ2-7; abundance: NA; CDR3nt: TGTGCCAGCAGCTCCAGGACACCCTACGAGCAGTACTTC; CDR3aa: CASSSRTPYEQYF
d_gene: NA; v_gene: TRBV5-1; j_gene: TRBJ2-1; abundance: NA; CDR3nt: TGCGCCAGCAGCTCGGACCTCGAGCAGTTCTTC; CDR3aa: CASSSDLEQFF
d_gene: NA; v_gene: TRBV4-3; j_gene: TRBJ1-4; abundance: NA; CDR3nt: TGCGCCAGCAGACTCGGGGTGGGTCCGGGAGGAACTAATGAAAAACTGTTTTTT; CDR3aa: CASRLGVGPGGTNEKLFF
d_gene: NA; v_gene: TRBV5-5; j_gene: TRBJ2-7; abundance: NA; CDR3nt: TGTGCCAGCAGCTTGAACGGAATTGATGCGGACGAGCAGTACTTC; CDR3aa: CASSLNGIDADEQYF
d_gene: NA; v_gene: TRBV10-1; j_gene: TRBJ2-2; abundance: NA; CDR3nt: TGCGCCAGCAGTGTTTCCAGGACAATATACACCGGGGAGCTGTTTTTT; CDR3aa: CASSVSRTIYTGELFF
d_gene: TRBD1; v_gene: TRBV20-1; j_gene: TRBJ1-1; abundance: many; CDR3nt: TGCAGTGCCGGAGTGGGGACAGGAAACATGAACACTGAAGCTTTCTTT; CDR3aa: CSAGVGTGNMNTEAFF
d_gene: TRBD2; v_gene: TRBV2; j_gene: TRBJ2-3; abundance: many; CDR3nt: TGTGCCAGCAGCCCGGGACTAGCCAACGAGTATTTT; CDR3aa: CASSPGLANEYF
d_gene: TRBD1; v_gene: TRBV4-3; j_gene: TRBJ2-7; abundance: NA; CDR3nt: TGCGCCAGCAGCCATAGAATCGGACAGGGGACTTCCTACGAGCAGTACTTC; CDR3aa: CASSHRIGQGTSYEQYF
d_gene: NA; v_gene: TRBV15; j_gene: TRBJ2-2; abundance: NA; CDR3nt: TGTGCCACCAGCAGAGATCCGAATCCCGGGGAGCTGTTTTTT; CDR3aa: CATSRDPNPGELFF
d_gene: TRBD1; v_gene: TRBV5-1; j_gene: TRBJ2-3; abundance: many; CDR3nt: TGCGCCAGCAGCTCTACAGGGGGCACAGATACGCAGTATTTT; CDR3aa: CASSSTGGTDTQYF
d_gene: NA; v_gene: TRBV27; j_gene: TRBJ2-7; abundance: NA; CDR3nt: TGTGCCAGCAGTCCACAAACTCGGGCCGAGCAGTACTTC; CDR3aa: CASSPQTRAEQYF
d_gene: NA; v_gene: TRBV10-3; j_gene: TRBJ2-7; abundance: few; CDR3nt: TGTGCCATCAGTGAGTCGGCGCAGGGGAGCTACGAGCAGTACTTC; CDR3aa: CAISESAQGSYEQYF
d_gene: TRBD1; v_gene: TRBV12-3/TRBV12-4; j_gene: TRBJ2-1; abundance: many; CDR3nt: TGTGCCAGCAGCCCAGGGGGCCGGGGCAGCGAGCAGTTCTTC; CDR3aa: CASSPGGRGSEQFF
d_gene: NA; v_gene: TRBV18; j_gene: TRBJ1-1; abundance: NA; CDR3nt: TGTGCCAGCTCACGAAACCTGGACAGACAGAACACTGAAGCTTTCTTT; CDR3aa: CASSRNLDRQNTEAFF
d_gene: TRBD1; v_gene: TRBV4-3; j_gene: TRBJ2-1; abundance: few; CDR3nt: TGCGCCAGCAGCCAAGATCTGCAGGGGGCGGGTGATGAGCAGTTCTTC; CDR3aa: CASSQDLQGAGDEQFF
d_gene: TRBD1; v_gene: TRBV6-2/TRBV6-3; j_gene: TRBJ2-1; abundance: few; CDR3nt: TGTGCCAGCAGTTGGGGGACAGGGAAGGTCGATGAGCAGTTCTTC; CDR3aa: CASSWGTGKVDEQFF
d_gene: NA; v_gene: TRBV9; j_gene: TRBJ2-7; abundance: NA; CDR3nt: TGTGCCAGCAGCGACGGACGAGGCGAGCAGTACTTC; CDR3aa: CASSDGRGEQYF
d_gene: NA; v_gene: TRBV12-3/TRBV12-4; j_gene: TRBJ2-1; abundance: few; CDR3nt: TGTGCCAGCAGTGCCTCTAGGAACAATGAGCAGTTCTTC; CDR3aa: CASSASRNNEQFF
d_gene: NA; v_gene: TRBV3-1; j_gene: TRBJ2-5; abundance: few; CDR3nt: TGTGCCAGCAGCCAAGGCCTGAGTGAGACCCAGTACTTC; CDR3aa: CASSQGLSETQYF
d_gene: NA; v_gene: TRBV5-1; j_gene: TRBJ2-1; abundance: many; CDR3nt: TGCGCCAGCAGGGGGGTTGCTAAGAATGAGCAGTTCTTC; CDR3aa: CASRGVAKNEQFF
d_gene: TRBD2; v_gene: TRBV20-1; j_gene: TRBJ2-1; abundance: NA; CDR3nt: TGCAGTGCCCATAGCGGGGGGGTGAATGAGCAGTTCTTC; CDR3aa: CSAHSGGVNEQFF
d_gene: TRBD2; v_gene: TRBV28; j_gene: TRBJ2-1; abundance: few; CDR3nt: TGTGCCAGCAACCCCGTTATTAGCGGGAGAAATAATGAGCAGTTCTTC; CDR3aa: CASNPVISGRNNEQFF
d_gene: NA; v_gene: TRBV12-3/TRBV12-4; j_gene: TRBJ1-5; abundance: NA; CDR3nt: TGTGCCAGCAGTTTTGACAGTCGTCAGCCCCAGCATTTT; CDR3aa: CASSFDSRQPQHF
d_gene: NA; v_gene: TRBV20-1; j_gene: TRBJ1-5; abundance: few; CDR3nt: TGCAGTGCGCCGGGGGGCCGAAATCAGCCCCAGCATTTT; CDR3aa: CSAPGGRNQPQHF
d_gene: TRBD2; v_gene: TRBV10-3; j_gene: TRBJ2-3; abundance: NA; CDR3nt: TGTGCCATCAGTGCTGCCGGGACTAGCGGTACACCCACAGATACGCAGTATTTT; CDR3aa: CAISAAGTSGTPTDTQYF
d_gene: NA; v_gene: TRBV2; j_gene: TRBJ2-1; abundance: NA; CDR3nt: TGTGCCAGCAGAGAAACTGGAGTCCGAGAGCAGTTCTTC; CDR3aa: CASRETGVREQFF
d_gene: NA; v_gene: TRBV7-6; j_gene: TRBJ2-7; abundance: NA; CDR3nt: TGTGCCAGCAGCTTAGAGGTGGGGTATAGCTACGAGCAGTACTTC; CDR3aa: CASSLEVGYSYEQYF
d_gene: TRBD2; v_gene: TRBV27; j_gene: TRBJ2-1; abundance: few; CDR3nt: TGTGCCAGCAGCCCTTCGGCGGGAGGGCCTACAATGAAGCAGTTCTTC; CDR3aa: CASSPSAGGPTMKQFF
d_gene: TRBD2; v_gene: TRBV11-2; j_gene: TRBJ2-1; abundance: few; CDR3nt: TGTGCCAGCAGCGAACCGGGACTAGGGATGCAGTTCTTC; CDR3aa: CASSEPGLGMQFF
d_gene: TRBD1; v_gene: TRBV10-3; j_gene: TRBJ2-7; abundance: NA; CDR3nt: TGTGCCATCAGTGGGAATACAGGGGAGAATGAGCAGTACTTC; CDR3aa: CAISGNTGENEQYF
d_gene: NA; v_gene: TRBV24-1; j_gene: TRBJ1-2; abundance: NA; CDR3nt: TGTGCCACCAGTGATCCCACCAGGTCCTATGGCTACACCTTC; CDR3aa: CATSDPTRSYGYTF
d_gene: TRBD1; v_gene: TRBV5-1; j_gene: TRBJ1-6; abundance: few; CDR3nt: TGCGCCAGCAGCTTGGGGGGACAGGGGAGCTCACCCCTCCACTTT; CDR3aa: CASSLGGQGSSPLHF
d_gene: NA; v_gene: TRBV7-2; j_gene: TRBJ2-3; abundance: many; CDR3nt: TGTGCCAGCAGCTACCGGTTCACAGATACGCAGTATTTT; CDR3aa: CASSYRFTDTQYF
d_gene: NA; v_gene: TRBV7-2; j_gene: TRBJ1-3; abundance: few; CDR3nt: TGTGCCAGCAGCTTAAGTATCAGGAGCTCTGGAAACACCATATATTTT; CDR3aa: CASSLSIRSSGNTIYF
d_gene: NA; v_gene: TRBV5-1; j_gene: TRBJ1-2; abundance: few; CDR3nt: TGCGCCAGCAGCATGGGCCCTAACTATGGCTACACCTTC; CDR3aa: CASSMGPNYGYTF